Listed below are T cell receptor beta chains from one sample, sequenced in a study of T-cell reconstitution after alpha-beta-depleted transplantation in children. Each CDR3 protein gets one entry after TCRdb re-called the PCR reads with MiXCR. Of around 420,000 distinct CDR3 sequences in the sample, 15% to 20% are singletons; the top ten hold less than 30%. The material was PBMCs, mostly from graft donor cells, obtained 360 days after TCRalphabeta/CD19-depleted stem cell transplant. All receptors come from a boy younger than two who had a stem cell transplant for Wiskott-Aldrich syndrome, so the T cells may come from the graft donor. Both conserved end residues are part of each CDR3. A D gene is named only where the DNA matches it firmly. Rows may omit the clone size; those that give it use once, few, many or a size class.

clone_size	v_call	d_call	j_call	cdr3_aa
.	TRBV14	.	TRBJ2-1	CASSQEWGKSYNEQFF
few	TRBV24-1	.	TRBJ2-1	CATSDPGRNNEQFF
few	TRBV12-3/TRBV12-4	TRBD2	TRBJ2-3	CASSQLAGVEHTQYF
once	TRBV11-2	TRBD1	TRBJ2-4	CASNHRGKIQYF
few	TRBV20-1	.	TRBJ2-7	CSASDARDPTYEQYF
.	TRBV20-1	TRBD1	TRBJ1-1	CSARAAGGNTEAFF
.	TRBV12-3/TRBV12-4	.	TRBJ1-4	CASHLGRRSDREKLFF
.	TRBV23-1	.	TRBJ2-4	CASSQSYRAGIQYF
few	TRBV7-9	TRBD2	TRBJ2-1	CASSSKRGGPNNEQFF
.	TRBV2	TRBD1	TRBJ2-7	CASRGLDRDRGYEDEQYF
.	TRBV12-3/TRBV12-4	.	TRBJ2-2	CASSPRITGGVFTGRLFF
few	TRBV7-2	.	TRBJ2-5	CASSRQLVIETQYF
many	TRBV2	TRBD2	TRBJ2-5	CASSGTREETQYF
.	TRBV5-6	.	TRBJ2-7	CASSLPRTVSNEQYF
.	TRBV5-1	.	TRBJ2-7	CASFDRDRRGEQYF
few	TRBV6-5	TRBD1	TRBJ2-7	CASSYSTGTYEQYF
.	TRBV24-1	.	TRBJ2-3	CATSWGAGTDTQYF
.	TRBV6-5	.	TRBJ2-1	CASSFRGPSRGVWYNEQFF
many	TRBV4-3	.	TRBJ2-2	CASSQDPMTDTGELFF
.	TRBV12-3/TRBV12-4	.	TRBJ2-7	CASSLRGGHYEQYF
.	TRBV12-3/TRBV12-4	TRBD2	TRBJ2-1	CASSLGGRPNYNEQFF
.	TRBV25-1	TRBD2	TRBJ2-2	CATVAGANTGELFF
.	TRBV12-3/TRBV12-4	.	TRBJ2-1	CASSLWASRHNEQFF
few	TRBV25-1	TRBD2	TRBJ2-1	CASSELSSGRYNEQFF
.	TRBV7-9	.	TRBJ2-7	CASSLAGARGSYEQYF
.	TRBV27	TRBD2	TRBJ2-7	CASSSLAGGSSYEQYF
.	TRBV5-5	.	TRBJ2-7	CASSLGSSMGKYF
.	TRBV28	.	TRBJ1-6	CASRPGLKWIDLSSYNSPLHF
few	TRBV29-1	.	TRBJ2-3	CSVDVYTDTQYF
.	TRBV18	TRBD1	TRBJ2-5	CASSPSGTGRYQETQYF
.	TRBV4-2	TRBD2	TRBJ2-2	CASSRLAGGHTGELFF
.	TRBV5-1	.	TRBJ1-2	CASSLGSGAYYGYTF
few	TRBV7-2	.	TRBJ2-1	CASSLDGWFANEQFF
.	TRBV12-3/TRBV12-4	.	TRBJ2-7	CASSWGRFLGRYYEQYF
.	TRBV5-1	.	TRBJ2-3	CASSLYGRDTQYF
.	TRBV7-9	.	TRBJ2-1	CASSLAGSAHNEQFF
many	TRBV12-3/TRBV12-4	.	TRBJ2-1	CASSSLKGNINEQFF
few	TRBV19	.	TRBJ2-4	CASSIRGKDKNIQYF
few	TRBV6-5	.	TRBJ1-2	CASSYGKGKYGYTF
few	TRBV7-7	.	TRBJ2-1	CASSTGRYNEQFF
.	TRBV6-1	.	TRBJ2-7	CASRRGGDRVEVQYF
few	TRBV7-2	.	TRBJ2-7	CASSFMAPGSYEQYF